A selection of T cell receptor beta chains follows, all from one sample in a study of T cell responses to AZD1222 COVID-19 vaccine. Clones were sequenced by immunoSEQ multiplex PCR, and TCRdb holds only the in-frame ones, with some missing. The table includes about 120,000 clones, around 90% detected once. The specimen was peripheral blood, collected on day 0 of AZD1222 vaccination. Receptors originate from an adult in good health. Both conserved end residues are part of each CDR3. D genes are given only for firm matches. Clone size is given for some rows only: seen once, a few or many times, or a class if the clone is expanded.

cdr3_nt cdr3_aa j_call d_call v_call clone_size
TGTGCCAGCACCGGGACCTTCATGAACACTGAAGCTTTCTTT CASTGTFMNTEAFF TRBJ1-1 - TRBV2 -
TGCGCCAGCAGCTCGGGAGGGGATACGCAGTATTTT CASSSGGDTQYF TRBJ2-3 TRBD2 TRBV5-1 -
TGTGCCAGCAGTTACGGTTCGGGGTACGGGGAGCTGTTTTTT CASSYGSGYGELFF TRBJ2-2 - TRBV6-5 -
TGTGCCAGCAGTGAACCCAGGACAGGGGGCACAGATACGCAGTATTTT CASSEPRTGGTDTQYF TRBJ2-3 TRBD1 TRBV25-1 -
TGCAGCGTTTTCTGGGACTATGGCTACACCTTC CSVFWDYGYTF TRBJ1-2 - TRBV29-1 -
TGTGCCAGCAAGCTGGGCGAGCAGTACTTC CASKLGEQYF TRBJ2-7 - TRBV7-2 -
TGTGCCAGCAGCCAAGATCTGGGTGAGGGGACAGGGGGCACTGAAGCTTTCTTT CASSQDLGEGTGGTEAFF TRBJ1-1 TRBD1 TRBV14 -
TGTGCCAGTAGTACCCAACGACAGGGGGCGCTTGCACCCCTCCACTTT CASSTQRQGALAPLHF TRBJ1-6 TRBD1 TRBV19 -
TGTGCCAGCAGTTTTCATCAGCCAGGGGCGGTCTATAATTCACCCCTCCACTTT CASSFHQPGAVYNSPLHF TRBJ1-6 - TRBV28 -
TGTGCCAGCAGCTTAGCTCCGGACGTATATGAGCAGTTCTTC CASSLAPDVYEQFF TRBJ2-1 - TRBV7-9 -
TGCGCCAGCAGCGGCGGGACAGTAGGGACTGAAGCTTTCTTT CASSGGTVGTEAFF TRBJ1-1 TRBD1 TRBV5-1 -
TGTGCCAGCAGCGTAGGGGGTAACGCTAACTATGGCTACACCTTC CASSVGGNANYGYTF TRBJ1-2 - TRBV9 few
TGTGCCAGCAGCCAAGGCCCATCTTATGGCTACACCTTC CASSQGPSYGYTF TRBJ1-2 - TRBV3-1/TRBV3-2 -
TGTGCCAGCAGTCTTCAGGGGGCTTCCTACGAGCAGTACTTC CASSLQGASYEQYF TRBJ2-7 TRBD1 TRBV6-2/TRBV6-3 -
TGTGCCAGCAGCTTATCTCCCGCTAGCGGGGGGGCCCGTACGCAGTATTTT CASSLSPASGGARTQYF TRBJ2-3 TRBD2 TRBV7-2 once
TGTGCCAGCAGCAAGGTTGGGGGCAGGGAGGCCTACAATGAGCAGTTCTTC CASSKVGGREAYNEQFF TRBJ2-1 - TRBV21-1 -